Below, one T cell receptor beta chain is given with its context. Its cognate antigen is unknown. This record belongs to a study of cytotoxic CD8 clonotypes in ibrutinib-treated CLL. For the study at large: In all, 10 to 11 patients were relapsed/refractory, about 15 were treatment-naive and roughly 18 were IGHV unmutated.

Some clones are missing from TCRdb's copy, which holds only in-frame ones; the method was immunoSEQ multiplex PCR. The table has about 250,000 clones, 70% seen once. With V trimmed by 2 bases and J by 5 bases, 1 base remained unmatched. Germline V gives CDR1 MNHEY, CDR2 SMNVEV (reference sequence). The CDR3 runs 13 residues. Study findings and constraints: Against age-matched healthy donors, baseline clonality ran higher and tracked circulating CD8+ T-cell counts.

The chain combines TRBV27 with TRBJ2-5, with TRBD2 matching 8 bases. The sequenced sample was PBMCs, obtained after 24 months of ibrutinib treatment. This receptor was taken from a human donor with chronic lymphocytic leukemia. The CDR3 nucleotides are TGTGCCAGCAGTTTAGTAGCGGGGGAGACCCAGTACTTC. Its protein product is CASSLVAGETQYF.